This T cell receptor beta chain was recorded in a study of brain T cells in children with intractable seizures. Study-wide results and caveats: Absence of clones before surgery may stem from lower sequencing depth.

As for this clone: Its antigen is still unknown.

Time point here: blood from clinic visit 5 months post-surgery; TSC patient then seizure free. The sequenced cases were selected for having the highest brain T cell transcript signatures. Before surgery, patients took at least one anti-epileptic drug. This table comes from immunoSEQ multiplex PCR, and its TCRdb copy is limited to in-frame clones, with some not included. This sample has about 340,000 clones, with over 90% found just once. The TCR originated in a boy under three years old with tuberous sclerosis and intractable seizures. The sample in question was peripheral blood, obtained approximately 5 months after surgery.

The CDR3 sequence: CASSSGVTGELFF. DNA for the CDR3: TGTGCCAGCAGCTCGGGGGTCACCGGGGAGCTGTTTTTT. This chain joins TRBV4-2 and TRBJ2-2; D is perhaps TRBD2 (6 bases). Trimming stripped 5 bases from V and 4 bases from J, with 8 bases between. Germline V lookup: CDR1 LGHNA, CDR2 YNFKEQ. The CDR3 has 13 amino acids.